The 10 T cell receptor beta chains below come from one sample, sequenced in a study of STAT3 mutations in large granular lymphocyte leukemia. The study's findings and limits: At least one immunodominant TCR beta clonotype appeared in every T-cell large granular lymphocyte leukemia patient.

These receptors have no known antigen. Produced via immunoSEQ multiplex PCR; TCRdb's table is partial and in-frame only. The data hold 8,500 to 11,000 clones, with approximately 90% observed a single time. The sequenced sample was peripheral blood mononuclear cells. These receptors all stem from a man between 60 and 75 years old with T-cell large granular lymphocyte leukemia. Some clones in this sample may be carry-over from other donors' samples.

This rearrangement joins TRBV9 to TRBJ1-1; unclear D gene. Germline V gives CDR1 SGDLS, CDR2 YYNGEE. The CDR3 is made up of 15 amino acids. Deletions cut 0 bases from V and 5 bases from J, with 14 bases between. CDR3 nucleotide sequence: TGTGCCAGCAGCGTAGGGGCGTTGGGTCAGACTGAAGCTTTCTTT. It yields the protein CASSVGALGQTEAFF.

V and J are TRBV7-2 and TRBJ2-1; 15 bases match TRBD2. Unmatched junction bases numbered 5, after V lost 5 bases and J lost 9 bases. Germline V CDR1 and CDR2: SGHTA, FQGNSA. The CDR3 is 15 amino acids. CDR3: CASSPGLAGGVEQFF. The CDR3 bases are TGTGCCAGCAGCCCGGGACTAGCGGGAGGCGTTGAGCAGTTCTTC.

This clone was detected only once. The chain has TRBV4-1 and TRBJ2-2; D remains unclear. With 2 bases removed from V and 7 bases from J, the gap between germline ends came to 14 bases. Germline values: CDR1 MGHRA, CDR2 YSYEKL. The CDR3 length is 15 residues. The CDR3 DNA is TGCGCCAGCAGCCAACTGTTGAAGGGTGACGGGGAGCTGTTTTTT. As protein: CASSQLLKGDGELFF.

This clone was seen more than once but under ten times. The rearrangement joins TRBV7-2 to TRBJ1-2; 8 bases line up with TRBD1. This CDR3 has 16 residues. The V gene end was trimmed by 1 base and the J gene end by 4 bases; junction bases not matched to a gene: 8. Germline CDR1 is SGHTA and CDR2 is FQGNSA. The CDR3 nucleotides are TGTGCCAGCAGCTTAGTTAGCAGGGGGCCGGTCTATGGCTACACCTTC. Residues: CASSLVSRGPVYGYTF.

This chain links TRBV4-2 with TRBJ2-1; perhaps TRBD2 as D (5 bases). The CDR3 sequence is 12 residues long. V was clipped by 1 base and J by 10 bases, with 8 bases between them. Germline V gene lookup returns CDR1 LGHNA and CDR2 YNFKEQ. The CDR3 sequence is CASSQVSGEQFF. The CDR3 nucleotides read TGTGCCAGCAGCCAAGTCTCGGGGGAGCAGTTCTTC.

This sequence joins TRBV6-5 and TRBJ2-1, with TRBD2 as a possible D gene (6 bases). The V and J ends lost 6 bases and 7 bases respectively, with 16 bases between them. CDR1 MNHEY and CDR2 SVGAGI come from the germline V gene. The CDR3 loop spans 14 amino acids. The CDR3 spells CASRSGGSKNEQFF. The CDR3 DNA follows: TGTGCCAGCAGGTCTGGAGGGAGTAAGAATGAGCAGTTCTTC.

This clone was recorded once. The chain employs TRBV28 and TRBJ2-7; D is undetermined. The CDR3 has 14 amino acids. V lost 6 bases to trimming and J lost 2 bases, with 14 bases between them. Germline V gene sequence: CDR1 MDHEN, CDR2 SYDVKM. CDR3: CASSRYMETYEQYF. CDR3 nucleotides: TGTGCCAGCAGCCGCTACATGGAAACCTACGAGCAGTACTTC. The full variable domain, its missing parts supplied by reference TRBV28 and TRBJ2-7, is DVKVTQSSRYLVKRTGEKVFLECVQDMDHENMFWYRQDPGLGLRLIYFSYDVKMKEKGDIPEGYSVSREKKERFSLILESASTNQTSMYLCASSRYMETYEQYFGPGTRLTVT.

This chain uses TRBV5-4 with TRBJ1-1; D is perhaps TRBD1 (5 bases). CDR3 size: 15 residues. V was cut by 0 bases and J by 4 bases, with 13 bases left in between. Looked up from germline, CDR1 is SGHNT and CDR2 is YYREEE (reference sequence). The CDR3 region is CASSLARGGGTEAFF. CDR3 in DNA: TGTGCCAGCAGCTTGGCCCGCGGGGGAGGCACTGAAGCTTTCTTT. The full variable domain, in which reference TRBV5-4 and TRBJ1-1 provide the parts outside the CDR3, is ETGVTQSPTHLIKTRGQQVTLRCSSQSGHNTVSWYQQALGQGPQFIFQYYREEENGRGNFPPRFSGLQFPNYSSELNVNALELDDSALYLCASSLARGGGTEAFFGQGTRLTVV.

V gene TRBV2 combines with J gene TRBJ2-1, with D tentatively TRBD2 (5 bases). Per the germline V gene, CDR1 is SNHLY and CDR2 is FYNNEI. CDR3 length equals 15 residues. V lost 4 bases and J 1 base, leaving 11 bases between the germline ends. The CDR3 protein is CASSADSSSYNEQFF. The CDR3 region has the DNA TGTGCCAGCAGTGCGGACTCATCTTCCTACAATGAGCAGTTCTTC. The complete variable domain, with remaining parts taken from reference TRBV2 and TRBJ2-1, reads EPEVTQTPSHQVTQMGQEVILRCVPISNHLYFYWYRQILGQKVEFLVSFYNNEISEKSEIFDDQFSVERPDGSNFTLKIRSTKLEDSAMYFCASSADSSSYNEQFFGPGTRLTVL.

The rearrangement links TRBV11-2 to TRBJ1-2; 7 bases are a match to TRBD1. J was trimmed by 3 bases and V by 7 bases; bases with no gene match: 5. This CDR3 contains 13 residues. Germline V gene data show CDR1 as SGHAT and CDR2 as FQNNGV. The CDR3 nucleotides read TGTGCCAGCACCCTCGACAGGGACTATGGCTACACCTTC. Its translation is CASTLDRDYGYTF.